This TCR beta chain was captured by sequencing in a study of control samples from healthy donors and cancer patients. There are 17 residues in the CDR3. CDR1 and CDR2 (germline): SGHNT, YYREEE (reference sequence). J gave up 8 bases and V 4 bases, and 20 bases lay outside the gene matches. Sequencing used immunoSEQ multiplex PCR; TCRdb keeps in-frame clones, though not all of them. The sample contains roughly 50,000 clones, roughly nine tenths of which appear only once. Sequencing was done on a sample of PBMCs. This rearrangement joins TRBV5-4 to TRBJ1-2, with 7 bases fitting TRBD1. This sequence was found in a man under 40 with colorectal cancer. CDR3 in DNA: TGTGCCAGCAGCCCGGGGACAGCCCGAGCAGGCTATGGCGGCTACACCTTC. The encoded protein is CASSPGTARAGYGGYTF.